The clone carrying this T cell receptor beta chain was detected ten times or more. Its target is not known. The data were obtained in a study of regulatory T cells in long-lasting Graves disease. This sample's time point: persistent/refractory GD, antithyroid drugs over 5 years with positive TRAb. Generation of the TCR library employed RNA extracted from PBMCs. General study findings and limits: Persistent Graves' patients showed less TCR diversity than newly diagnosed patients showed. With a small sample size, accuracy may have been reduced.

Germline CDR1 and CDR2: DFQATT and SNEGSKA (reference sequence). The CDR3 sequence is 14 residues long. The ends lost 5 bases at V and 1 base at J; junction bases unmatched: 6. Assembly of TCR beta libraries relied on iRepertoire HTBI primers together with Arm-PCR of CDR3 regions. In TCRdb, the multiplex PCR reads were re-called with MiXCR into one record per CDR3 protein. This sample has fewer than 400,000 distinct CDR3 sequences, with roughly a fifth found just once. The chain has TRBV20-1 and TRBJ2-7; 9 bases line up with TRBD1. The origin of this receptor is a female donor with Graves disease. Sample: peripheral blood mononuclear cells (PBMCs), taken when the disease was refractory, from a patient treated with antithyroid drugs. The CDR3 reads CSAGYRGRSYEQYF. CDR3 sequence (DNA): TGCAGTGCTGGATACAGGGGGCGATCCTACGAGCAGTACTTC.